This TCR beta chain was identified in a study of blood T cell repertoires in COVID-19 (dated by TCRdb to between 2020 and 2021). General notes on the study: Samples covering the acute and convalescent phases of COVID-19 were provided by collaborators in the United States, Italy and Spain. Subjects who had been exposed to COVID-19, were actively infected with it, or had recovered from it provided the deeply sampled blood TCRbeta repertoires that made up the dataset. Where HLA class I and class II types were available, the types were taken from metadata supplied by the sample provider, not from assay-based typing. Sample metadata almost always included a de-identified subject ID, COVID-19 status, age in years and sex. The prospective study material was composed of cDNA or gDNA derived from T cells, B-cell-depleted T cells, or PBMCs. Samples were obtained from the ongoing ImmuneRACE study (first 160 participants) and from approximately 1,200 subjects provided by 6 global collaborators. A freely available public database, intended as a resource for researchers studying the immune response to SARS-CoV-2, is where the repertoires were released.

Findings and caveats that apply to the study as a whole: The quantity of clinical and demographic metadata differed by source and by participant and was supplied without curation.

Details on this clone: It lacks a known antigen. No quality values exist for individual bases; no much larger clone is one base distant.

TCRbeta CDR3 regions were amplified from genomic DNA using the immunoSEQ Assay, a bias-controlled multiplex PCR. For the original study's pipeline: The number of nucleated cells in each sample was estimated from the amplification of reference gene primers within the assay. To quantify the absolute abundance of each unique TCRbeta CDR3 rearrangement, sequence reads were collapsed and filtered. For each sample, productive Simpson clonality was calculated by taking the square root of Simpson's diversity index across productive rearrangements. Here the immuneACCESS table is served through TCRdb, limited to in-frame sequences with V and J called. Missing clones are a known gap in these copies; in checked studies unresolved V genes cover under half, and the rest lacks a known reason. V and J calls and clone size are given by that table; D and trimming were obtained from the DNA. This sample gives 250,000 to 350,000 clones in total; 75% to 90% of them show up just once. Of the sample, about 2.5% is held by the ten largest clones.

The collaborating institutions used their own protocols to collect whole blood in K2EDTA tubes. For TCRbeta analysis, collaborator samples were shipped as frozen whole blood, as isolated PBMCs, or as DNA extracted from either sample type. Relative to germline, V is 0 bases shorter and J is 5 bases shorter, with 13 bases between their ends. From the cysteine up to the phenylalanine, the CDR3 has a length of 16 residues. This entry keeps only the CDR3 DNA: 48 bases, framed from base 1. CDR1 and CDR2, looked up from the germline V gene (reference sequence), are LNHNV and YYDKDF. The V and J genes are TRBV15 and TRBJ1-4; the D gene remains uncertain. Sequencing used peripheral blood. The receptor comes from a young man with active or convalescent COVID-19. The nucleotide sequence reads TGTGCCACCAGCAGAGATCTGACACTTGGAAATGAAAAACTGTTTTTT. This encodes CATSRDLTLGNEKLFF.